This T cell receptor (beta chain) derives from a study of PD-1 blockade in classical Hodgkin lymphoma. Study-wide results and limits: Whereas CD4+ TCR diversity had risen significantly by C4D1, CD8+ TCR diversity had not. TCR diversity at baseline was reported to be reduced in newly diagnosed patients relative to healthy donors. The origin of the repertoire differences remains undefined, with disease activity or prior therapy as possible causes.

A word on this clone: Its antigen is still unknown.

Sample time point: cycle 4 day 1 (C4D1), after less than 7 weeks of nivolumab. Brentuximab vedotin exposure varied among the patients, all of whom had relapsed after autologous stem cell transplantation. The CDR3 spans 12 residues. The V end lost 4 bases, the J end lost 6 bases, and 10 bases lay between the germline ends. Germline CDR1 reads PRHDT; CDR2 reads FYEKMQ (reference sequence). Repertoires were generated with immunoSEQ multiplex PCR, while TCRdb's copy carries only in-frame clones and drops some. The sample contains about 89,000 clones, about nine tenths of which appear only once. This specimen was peripheral blood mononuclear cells (PBMCs), taken before the fourth cycle of nivolumab. The receptor comes from a human donor with classical Hodgkin lymphoma. The V gene is TRBV13, the J gene TRBJ2-7; D is undetermined. CDR3 sequence: CASSWRWPEQYF. The DNA of the CDR3 is TGTGCCAGCAGCTGGCGGTGGCCCGAGCAGTACTTC.